Listed below are T cell receptor beta chains from one sample, sequenced in a study of blood T cell repertoires in COVID-19. Clones were read by immunoSEQ multiplex PCR, and TCRdb kept only the in-frame ones, dropping some. Of more than 150,000 clones listed, roughly 85% are singletons. Specimen: peripheral blood. These receptors were collected from a woman in her twenties or thirties with acute or convalescent COVID-19. CDR3s include the opening cysteine and the closing phenylalanine or tryptophan. The D gene is left open where the match is weak. Size is stated for part of the rows, as once, few or many counts, or as a class when the clone is expanded.

TRBV27,TRBJ2-7,-,-,TGTGCCAGCCCGGGAACCTTCTACGAGCAGTACTTC,CASPGTFYEQYF
TRBV3-1/TRBV3-2,TRBJ2-5,TRBD2,-,TGTGCCAGCAGCCCTTTCACTAGCGGGGGGAGGGAGACCCAGTACTTC,CASSPFTSGGRETQYF
TRBV19,TRBJ2-1,-,-,TGTGCCAGTAGTATAGTGAGGGGGAATGAGCAGTTCTTC,CASSIVRGNEQFF
TRBV12-2,TRBJ2-1,-,-,TGTGCAAGTCGCTTAGCGATATGCGGGGAATACAATGAGCAGTTCTTC,CASRLAICGEYNEQFF
TRBV4-3,TRBJ2-1,TRBD2,once,TGCGCCAGCAGCCAAGAGATTGGGCTAGCGGGGTACAATGAGCAGTTCTTC,CASSQEIGLAGYNEQFF
TRBV5-1,TRBJ1-2,-,few,TGCGCCAGCAGCTTGGCCATGACAGAGGATGGCTACACCTTC,CASSLAMTEDGYTF
TRBV6-5,TRBJ2-3,TRBD2,-,TGTGCCAGCATCGAGACTAGCGGTACGCAGTATTTT,CASIETSGTQYF
TRBV9,TRBJ2-3,TRBD2,-,TGTGCCTCTAGCGGGAGTAGCTCAGATACGCAGTATTTT,CASSGSSSDTQYF
TRBV5-1,TRBJ2-1,-,-,TGCGCCAGCAGCTTAAGCACCCAGGGCTACAATGAGCAGTTCTTC,CASSLSTQGYNEQFF
TRBV9,TRBJ2-3,-,few,TGTGCCAGCAGCTCCCTGCCGTACAGTACGCAGTATTTT,CASSSLPYSTQYF
TRBV28,TRBJ1-6,-,-,TGTGCCAGCAGTTTCGGTTCACCCCTCCACTTT,CASSFGSPLHF
TRBV6-5,TRBJ1-1,-,-,TGTGCCAGCGGTAGAGGGACATCGAACACTGAAGCTTTCTTT,CASGRGTSNTEAFF
TRBV29-1,TRBJ2-5,-,once,TGCAGCGTTGGACAGAAGCAAGAGACCCAGTACTTC,CSVGQKQETQYF
TRBV3-1/TRBV3-2,TRBJ2-2,-,once,TGTGCCAGCAGCCAACTGGACAGCCCCAACACCGGGGAGCTGTTTTTT,CASSQLDSPNTGELFF
TRBV18,TRBJ2-5,TRBD1,few,TGTGCCAGCTCCCATCGACAGGGGGGATGGCAAGAGACCCAGTACTTC,CASSHRQGGWQETQYF
TRBV7-9,TRBJ1-2,TRBD1,-,TGTGCCAGCAGTTCCGACAGGGGAATAAGACGGGGCTACACCTTC,CASSSDRGIRRGYTF
TRBV11-1,TRBJ2-7,-,-,TGTGCCAGCAGCTTAGAATCGGAGAAGCAGTACTTC,CASSLESEKQYF
TRBV25-1,TRBJ2-7,TRBD1,-,TGTGCCAGCAGTGAACCGGGACAGTCCTACGAGCAGTACTTC,CASSEPGQSYEQYF
TRBV30,TRBJ1-1,-,once,TGTGCCTGGAAGGGGGTGAACACTGAAGCTTTCTTT,CAWKGVNTEAFF
TRBV6-2/TRBV6-3,TRBJ1-5,TRBD1,-,TGTGCCAGCAGTTCGGATTTTGGACAGGGCAGGAATCAGCCCCAGCATTTT,CASSSDFGQGRNQPQHF
TRBV19,TRBJ2-1,-,-,TGTGCCAGTACCATAACAGGGAATGAGCAGTTCTTC,CASTITGNEQFF
TRBV30,TRBJ1-1,-,-,TGTGCCTGGAGTGTCTGGGGCAGCAGGATGAACACTGAAGCTTTCTTT,CAWSVWGSRMNTEAFF
TRBV3-1/TRBV3-2,TRBJ2-7,TRBD1,-,TGTGCCAGCAGCCAAAGACAGGGAACCTCCTACGAGCAGTACTTC,CASSQRQGTSYEQYF
TRBV3-1/TRBV3-2,TRBJ2-2,TRBD1,-,TGTGCCAGCAGCCCGACAGGGGCCGGGGAGCTGTTTTTT,CASSPTGAGELFF
TRBV30,TRBJ2-2,-,-,TGTGCCTGCCCAAGCTCGGGCGGCCGAGGAGGGACCGGGGAGCTGTTTTTT,CACPSSGGRGGTGELFF